This T cell receptor (beta chain) came from a study of T cells expressing NK-cell markers. Turning to the study itself: It was sorted CD3+CD56+NKG2C+, CD3+CD56+NKG2C- and CD3+CD56-NKG2C+ T cells that supplied the TCR beta repertoires.

No DNA is given; TCRdb re-called the 5' RACE reads and lists each CDR3 protein once. The sample table includes approximately 420,000 distinct CDR3 sequences. The receptor was derived from a woman aged 45-59 years in good health. Sequencing was carried out using blood T cells: a sorted CD56 or NKG2C T cell subset, CD4+ or CD8+ T cells, or bulk PBMC T cells (not recorded which).

The CDR3 sequence is CASSIGDRGPRSSPLHF. The rearrangement uses TRBV19 and TRBJ1-6; the TCRdb D gene call, TRBD1, has no DNA to confirm it. The CDR3 totals 17 residues. CDR1 LNHDA and CDR2 SQIVND come from the germline V gene (reference sequence).